The 7 T cell receptor beta chains below all came from one sample that was sequenced in a study of T-cell reconstitution after alpha-beta-depleted transplantation in children. Unique molecular identifiers tagged the TCRbeta library. TCRdb re-analysed the PCR reads in MiXCR, keeping a single row per CDR3 protein. The sample yields hundreds of thousands of distinct CDR3 sequences, around 15% seen once. This specimen consisted of PBMCs, mostly from graft donor cells, obtained 360 days after TCRalphabeta/CD19-depleted stem cell transplant. These TCRs come from a male patient between 10 and 17 years old who had a stem cell transplant for acute lymphoblastic leukemia, so the T cells may come from the graft donor.

The rearrangement links TRBV5-1 to TRBJ2-7; 7 positions agree with TRBD1. V shed 5 bases and J 4 bases; nucleotides not matched to a gene: 15. Germline assignment: CDR1 SGHRS and CDR2 YFSETQ. The CDR3 consists of 16 residues. The CDR3 DNA sequence: TGCGCCAGCAGACCCTCTATCGACAGGGACCGGTACGAGCAGTACTTC. Its protein product is CASRPSIDRDRYEQYF.

The rearrangement uses TRBV5-1 and TRBJ2-7; D ambiguous. Germline V gives CDR1 SGHRS, CDR2 YFSETQ. V shed 4 bases and J shed 1 base, with 12 bases lying between them. The CDR3 extends over 14 amino acids. The DNA for the CDR3 is TGCGCCAGCAGCCACCGGACGGAGTCCTACGAGCAGTACTTC. Residues: CASSHRTESYEQYF.

The chain links TRBV20-1 to TRBJ2-7; perhaps TRBD2 as D (7 bases). The CDR3 loop spans 15 amino acids. Germline V CDR1 and CDR2: DFQATT, SNEGSKA (reference sequence). V dropped 0 bases and J dropped 3 bases, with 15 bases sitting between them. CDR3 DNA sequence: TGCAGTGCTAGAGATACCGGGGGGCCGAACTACGAGCAGTACTTC. This translates into CSARDTGGPNYEQYF.

This clonotype came up a few times. The rearrangement links TRBV29-1 to TRBJ1-2; TRBD1 agrees at 9 bases. Germline CDR1 SQVTM, CDR2 ANQGSEA. With V trimmed by 0 bases and J by 14 bases, 7 bases remained unmatched. CDR3 size: 12 residues. The CDR3 sequence is CSVEDLGQGRTF. CDR3 coding DNA: TGCAGCGTTGAAGATCTCGGACAGGGGAGAACCTTC.

The gene calls are TRBV5-1 and TRBJ2-6; either TRBD1 or TRBD2 may fit D (5 bases each). The CDR3 extends over 16 amino acids. Germline lookup yields CDR1 SGHRS and CDR2 YFSETQ. V was pared by 0 bases and J by 5 bases, with 12 bases between. This CDR3 reads CASSLVVGTRANVLTF. The CDR3 nucleotides are TGCGCCAGCAGCTTGGTGGTCGGGACCCGGGCCAACGTCCTGACTTTC.

This clonotype was seen only a few times. This chain uses TRBV7-6 with TRBJ2-1; no reliable D call. The ends were cut back, 4 bases at V and 0 bases at J, with 13 bases in the middle. In germline, CDR1 is SGHVS, CDR2 FNYEAQ. CDR3 length: 16 amino acids. Here the CDR3 DNA reads TGTGCCAGCAGCTCCCCCCTGGAAAGCTCCTACAATGAGCAGTTCTTC. Protein product: CASSSPLESSYNEQFF.

The chain carries TRBV11-1 and TRBJ2-5; D ambiguous. The ends were cut back, 3 bases at V and 2 bases at J, with 10 bases in the middle. The CDR3 extends over 14 amino acids. The V gene's germline CDR1 is SGHAT and CDR2 FQDESV (reference sequence). CDR3 in amino acids: CASSLEQLQETQYF. The CDR3 nucleotides read TGTGCCAGCAGCTTGGAACAGCTACAAGAGACCCAGTACTTC.